Shown below are 23 T cell receptor beta chains from a single sample sequenced in a study of blood T cell repertoires in COVID-19. Data came from immunoSEQ multiplex PCR; TCRdb stores just in-frame clones and leaves some out. Of 40,000 to 45,000 clones listed, about 90% were seen once; the top ten hold approximately 9%. Sequenced sample: peripheral blood. These receptors came from a man aged 45-60 years with active COVID-19.

CDR3 amino acids: CASSPSRVQPQHF. CDR3 coding DNA: TGTGCCAGCAGCCCCTCCAGGGTACAGCCCCAGCATTTT. V and J are TRBV11-1 and TRBJ1-5, with D tentatively TRBD1 (5 bases). Germline CDR1 reads SGHAT; CDR2 reads FQDESV (reference sequence). The CDR3 spans 13 residues. Trimming cost V 5 bases and J 7 bases, with 12 bases left between them.

The chain couples TRBV6-1 to TRBJ2-5; D gene ambiguous. Trimming shortened V by 2 bases and J by 1 base, and 8 bases separated the two germline ends. CDR1 MNHNS and CDR2 SASEGT come from the germline V gene. The CDR3 has 14 residues. CDR3 in DNA: TGTGCCAGCAGTGAAATTGGCCTCCAAGAGACCCAGTACTTC. It specifies CASSEIGLQETQYF.

The chain couples TRBV7-8 to TRBJ1-1; D is unclear. The CDR3 contains 14 residues. The germline gives CDR1 SGHVS, CDR2 FQNEAQ. V was shortened by 5 bases and J by 5 bases, with 15 bases between the two germline ends. The CDR3 nucleotides read TGTGCCAGCAGCGCGCTGGGGTCGGGGACTGAAGCTTTCTTT. Its protein is CASSALGSGTEAFF.

The chain carries TRBV6-6 and TRBJ2-7, with D possibly being TRBD2 (6 bases). Germline CDR1 and CDR2: MNHNY and SVGAGI (reference sequence). This CDR3 region has 13 residues. Trimming took 8 bases from V and 3 from J, leaving 14 bases between them. The CDR3 DNA reads as TGTGCCAGCCAGACCGGAGGGAACTACGAGCAGTACTTC. Its translation is CASQTGGNYEQYF.

The rearrangement links TRBV19 to TRBJ2-2; 7 positions match TRBD2. The CDR3 covers 15 residues. V gave up 4 bases and J gave up 7 bases; unmatched junction bases: 9. From germline, CDR1 is LNHDA and CDR2 SQIVND (reference sequence). The CDR3, as DNA: TGTGCCAGTAGTAAGCAGCGGGATATAGTCGGGGAGCTGTTTTTT. This encodes CASSKQRDIVGELFF.

The chain links TRBV6-4 to TRBJ1-6; D remains ambiguous. Trimming pared 6 bases from V and 10 bases from J, leaving 22 bases between. The length of the CDR3 is 16 residues. The germline CDR1 and CDR2 sequences are MRHNA and SNTAGT. The CDR3 DNA is TGTGCCAGCAGAGTTGCTGCTCATGTCATACAGTCACCCCTCCACTTT. Amino acids: CASRVAAHVIQSPLHF.

CDR3 bases: TGTGCCAGCAAAGAGGACAGTAGCAATCAGCCCCAGCATTTT. Translating gives CASKEDSSNQPQHF. This chain links TRBV27 with TRBJ1-5, with a tentative D call TRBD1 (6 bases). V lost 7 bases to trimming and J lost 0 bases, with 10 bases between them. CDR1 and CDR2 from the germline V gene are MNHEY and SMNVEV (reference sequence). CDR3 size: 14 residues.

The chain recombines TRBV6-2 or TRBV6-3 with TRBJ2-2; 10 bases fit TRBD1. CDR1 is MNHEY, CDR2 SVGEGT, per germline. The V segment lost 4 bases and the J segment 6 bases; nucleotides outside the gene matches: 2. This CDR3 is 14 amino acids long. The CDR3 protein is CASSLTGGPGELFF. The CDR3 DNA reads as TGTGCCAGCAGTTTGACAGGGGGCCCCGGGGAGCTGTTTTTT.

The table lists this clone with a count of one. The chain uses TRBV28 and TRBJ1-5, with a possible D match to TRBD1 (5 bases). The CDR3 contains 15 residues. Between the trimmed V and J ends, which lost 11 bases and 5 bases, there was a span of 22 bases. The germline V gene has CDR1 MDHEN and CDR2 SYDVKM. DNA of the CDR3: TGTGCCGCATCCAGGGTCGTCTCAATGGATCAGCCCCAGCATTTT. Its protein is CAASRVVSMDQPQHF.

Concerning this clone itself: This same CDR3 is encoded by further DNA sequences in the sample. CDR3 sequence reads: CASSAGTSSTDTQYF. For the CDR3, the DNA is TGTGCCAGCAGTGCCGGGACTAGCAGCACAGATACGCAGTATTTT. The V and J genes are TRBV2 and TRBJ2-3; the match to TRBD2 covers 9 bases. The trim removed 4 bases at V and 0 bases at J, leaving 2 bases unmatched. The CDR3 has 15 amino acids. Germline CDR1 reads SNHLY; CDR2 reads FYNNEI.

CDR3 in amino acids: CAWTGPVQETQYF. As DNA, the CDR3 is TGTGCCTGGACAGGGCCGGTACAAGAGACCCAGTACTTC. The chain combines TRBV30 with TRBJ2-5; maybe TRBD1 (5 bases). The length of the CDR3 is 13 residues. In germline, CDR1 is GTSNPN, CDR2 SVGIG (reference sequence). With 4 bases removed from V and 2 bases from J, the gap between germline ends came to 11 bases.

This clone appeared a single time. The chain employs TRBV7-6 and TRBJ2-5; 11 bases are a match to TRBD2. The junction had 3 bases not matched to a gene; V was cut back by 1 base and J by 2 bases. The germline gives CDR1 SGHVS, CDR2 FNYEAQ. This CDR3 region has 16 residues. Here the CDR3 reads CASSLVRLAGQETQYF. The CDR3 DNA follows: TGTGCCAGCAGCTTAGTGAGACTAGCGGGACAAGAGACCCAGTACTTC.

Concerning this clone itself: Possible read error: a much larger clone is one base away. Other DNA sequences in this sample translate to the same CDR3. This chain connects TRBV25-1 to TRBJ2-7; TRBD1 is a possible D gene (5 bases). Germline V gene lookup returns CDR1 MGHDK and CDR2 SYGVNS. This CDR3 is built from 17 residues. The CDR3 region is CASSEINQGWGAYEQYF. The CDR3 DNA follows: TGCGCCAGCAGTGAAATAAACCAGGGATGGGGTGCCTACGAGCAGTACTTC.

V gene TRBV10-3 combines with J gene TRBJ1-5; TRBD1 agrees at 7 bases. Trimming took 10 bases from V and 8 from J; bases not matched to a gene: 8. The length of the CDR3 is 12 residues. The germline V gene has CDR1 ENHRY and CDR2 SYGVKD. DNA of the CDR3: TGTGCCACCAGAGGGGGCGCGGAGCCCCAGCATTTT. Its translation is CATRGGAEPQHF.

The J gene is TRBJ2-1, the V gene TRBV10-3; 13 bases map to TRBD2. The germline CDR1 and CDR2 sequences are ENHRY and SYGVKD. CDR3 length: 15 residues. Trimming cost V 7 bases and J 5 bases; bases outside gene matches: 5. CDR3 in DNA: TGTGCCATCACCCCCGGGACTAGCGGGGACAATGAGCAGTTCTTC. It codes for CAITPGTSGDNEQFF.

The chain joins TRBV18 to TRBJ1-1, with TRBD1 matching 9 bases. The V gene end was trimmed by 3 bases and the J gene end by 1 base; junction bases not matched to a gene: 3. The CDR3 is 15 residues long. Germline-derived CDR1 and CDR2 are KGHSH and LQKENI. The CDR3: CASSPRTGENTEAFF. DNA for the CDR3: TGTGCCAGCTCACCCAGGACAGGGGAGAACACTGAAGCTTTCTTT.

The chain recombines TRBV18 with TRBJ1-1, with D maybe TRBD1 (5 bases). The V and J ends lost 6 bases and 1 base respectively, with 12 bases between them. Germline CDR1 KGHSH, CDR2 LQKENI. This CDR3 contains 14 residues. DNA of the CDR3: TGTGCCAGCTCGTATGACAGACAGAACACTGAAGCTTTCTTT. Protein sequence: CASSYDRQNTEAFF.

CDR3 sequence: CASSHRDNSYEQYF. The CDR3, as DNA: TGTGCCAGCAGCCACCGGGACAACTCCTACGAGCAGTACTTC. This chain connects TRBV7-9 to TRBJ2-7; weak D call: TRBD1 (6 bases). The V gene lost 5 bases and the J gene lost 0 bases, with 11 bases spanning the gap. The CDR3 consists of 14 residues. Germline assignment: CDR1 SEHNR and CDR2 FQNEAQ (reference sequence).

V usage is TRBV5-1 and J usage is TRBJ2-7; the D gene is possibly TRBD1 (5 bases). Trimming removed 0 bases from V and 2 bases from J, with 12 bases in between. The CDR3 is made up of 15 amino acids. Germline V lookup: CDR1 SGHRS, CDR2 YFSETQ. CDR3 in amino acids: CASSLVQGSTYEQYF. DNA of the CDR3: TGCGCCAGCAGCTTGGTTCAGGGATCCACCTACGAGCAGTACTTC.

V usage is TRBV3-1 (or the pseudogene TRBV3-2) and J usage is TRBJ1-6, with 8 bases aligning to TRBD1. CDR1 is LGHDT and CDR2 is YNNKEL in the germline V gene (reference sequence). The CDR3 contains 14 residues. V gave up 3 bases and J gave up 7 bases; unmatched junction bases: 2. In DNA, the CDR3 is TGTGCCAGCAGCCACAGGACAGGGAATTCACCCCTCCACTTT. Translated: CASSHRTGNSPLHF.

This rearrangement joins TRBV7-7 to TRBJ2-7; the match to TRBD1 covers 7 bases. The ends lost 1 base at V and 3 bases at J; junction bases unmatched: 3. The CDR3 has 14 residues. Germline loops: CDR1 SSHAT, CDR2 FNYEAQ (reference sequence). CDR3 sequence (DNA): TGTGCCAGCAGCTTAGGTCAGGGGGACTACGAGCAGTACTTC. This encodes CASSLGQGDYEQYF.

J is TRBJ1-5 and V is TRBV28; D gene unclear. V was trimmed by 9 bases and J by 9 bases, leaving 15 bases between them. CDR3 length: 12 residues. Germline V gene lookup returns CDR1 MDHEN and CDR2 SYDVKM. The CDR3 spells CASTTLRGPQHF. CDR3 DNA sequence: TGTGCCAGTACGACCCTACGGGGGCCCCAGCATTTT.

The V and J genes are TRBV28 and TRBJ1-5, with D uncertain. V dropped 6 bases and J dropped 11 bases, with 8 bases sitting between them. The CDR3 length is 10 residues. Per germline, CDR1 MDHEN and CDR2 SYDVKM. This CDR3 is CASSRLAQHF. Written as DNA, the CDR3 is TGTGCCAGCAGCCGGTTGGCCCAGCATTTT.